Following are 23 T cell receptor beta chains from one sample sequenced in a study of cytomegalovirus exposure and HLA in healthy donors. Libraries were prepared by immunoSEQ multiplex PCR; TCRdb keeps only in-frame clonotypes and omits some of them. Seen here are 80,000 to 95,000 clones, about 94% observed once, and the top ten hold approximately 1%. The specimen was PBMCs. The receptors here all came from a woman aged 25 to 45 in good health and CMV-seropositive.

The chain combines TRBV9 with TRBJ2-5, with D possibly being TRBD2 (6 bases). The germline gives CDR1 SGDLS, CDR2 YYNGEE. This CDR3 contains 15 residues. Trimming shortened V by 0 bases and J by 5 bases, and 14 bases separated the two germline ends. In DNA form, the CDR3 reads TGTGCCAGCAGCGTAGCTTTGGGAGGCGGGGAGACCCAGTACTTC. Its translation is CASSVALGGGETQYF.

The rearrangement uses TRBV5-1 and TRBJ2-5; possibly TRBD1 for D (6 bases). The CDR3 is 15 amino acids. V was clipped by 4 bases and J by 2 bases, with 15 bases between them. Germline V CDR1 and CDR2: SGHRS, YFSETQ. The CDR3 reads CASSIGQYLQETQYF. The CDR3 DNA reads TGCGCCAGCAGCATAGGACAGTACCTACAAGAGACCCAGTACTTC.

V gene TRBV18 combines with J gene TRBJ1-1; the D is unclear. Germline values: CDR1 KGHSH, CDR2 LQKENI. With 3 bases removed from V and 0 bases from J, the gap between germline ends came to 14 bases. The CDR3 extends over 16 amino acids. The CDR3 DNA is TGTGCCAGCTCACCTGCAGCGAATATAATGAACACTGAAGCTTTCTTT. Its translation: CASSPAANIMNTEAFF.

This rearrangement joins TRBV5-1 to TRBJ2-1; 10 bases agree with TRBD1. CDR3 size: 18 residues. The junction had 13 bases not matched to a gene; V was cut back by 0 bases and J by 7 bases. The germline V gene has CDR1 SGHRS and CDR2 YFSETQ. The CDR3 DNA reads TGCGCCAGCAGCTTGGAACCGGGACAGGGGATGTATTGGAATGAGCAGTTCTTC. The encoded protein is CASSLEPGQGMYWNEQFF.

The chain carries TRBV6-5 and TRBJ1-1, with D perhaps matching TRBD1 (5 bases). V was shortened by 10 bases and J by 0 bases, with 18 bases between the two germline ends. The CDR3 is 15 amino acids. Per germline, CDR1 MNHEY and CDR2 SVGAGI. The CDR3 is CATRWGGRLNTEAFF. The DNA of the CDR3 is TGTGCCACACGATGGGGGGGGAGGCTGAACACTGAAGCTTTCTTT.

The V and J genes are TRBV19 and TRBJ1-4; D gene unclear. Trimming took off 5 bases at V and 7 bases at J, with 11 bases between the two ends. Per germline, CDR1 LNHDA and CDR2 SQIVND (reference sequence). CDR3 size: 13 residues. Here the CDR3 DNA reads TGTGCCAGTAGTCCCCGGCCGGGTGAAAAACTGTTTTTT. The encoded protein is CASSPRPGEKLFF.

The chain joins TRBV10-3 to TRBJ1-5; the D gene is possibly TRBD1 (5 bases). Trimming removed 3 bases at V and 4 bases at J, with 7 bases between. This CDR3 region has 13 residues. Looked up from germline, CDR1 is ENHRY and CDR2 is SYGVKD. As DNA, the CDR3 is TGTGCCATCAGTGAAGCAGGGAATCAGCCCCAGCATTTT. It translates to CAISEAGNQPQHF.

The gene calls are TRBV5-6 and TRBJ2-2; 9 positions match TRBD1. The CDR3 sequence is 16 residues long. CDR1 and CDR2 (germline): SGHDT, YYEEEE. The trim removed 6 bases at V and 4 bases at J, leaving 10 bases unmatched. The CDR3 reads CASTTVRQGGTGELFF. The CDR3 DNA sequence: TGTGCCAGCACCACGGTTCGACAGGGGGGCACCGGGGAGCTGTTTTTT. Full variable domain (missing parts from reference TRBV5-6 and TRBJ2-2): DAGVTQSPTHLIKTRGQQVTLRCSPKSGHDTVSWYQQALGQGPQFIFQYYEEEERQRGNFPDRFSGHQFPNYSSELNVNALLLGDSALYLCASTTVRQGGTGELFFGEGSRLTVL.

The rearrangement links TRBV2 to TRBJ2-4, with D possibly TRBD1 on 6 matching bases. V lost 6 bases, J lost 3 bases, and 15 bases lay in between. Germline lookup yields CDR1 SNHLY and CDR2 FYNNEI. The CDR3 contains 15 residues. The CDR3 DNA reads TGTGCCAGCAGAGAGGACAGACTGGTCAAAAACATTCAGTACTTC. As protein: CASREDRLVKNIQYF.

The gene calls are TRBV19 and TRBJ1-1; 7 bases align to TRBD1. After removal of 7 bases from V and 5 bases from J, the junction contained 7 bases not matched to a gene. Germline V lookup: CDR1 LNHDA, CDR2 SQIVND (reference sequence). The length of the CDR3 is 13 residues. Here the CDR3 DNA reads TGTGCCAGTAAGTACAGGGGCAAAACTGAAGCTTTCTTT. It translates to CASKYRGKTEAFF.

The V gene is TRBV29-1, the J gene TRBJ2-1, with D tentatively TRBD1 (6 bases). The V end lost 3 bases, the J end lost 2 bases, and 11 bases lay between the germline ends. Germline V gene data show CDR1 as SQVTM and CDR2 as ANQGSEA. The CDR3 sequence is 14 residues long. CDR3 sequence reads: CSVDTGLAYNEQFF. The CDR3 nucleotides are TGCAGCGTTGATACAGGGCTCGCCTACAATGAGCAGTTCTTC.

This chain joins TRBV5-1 and TRBJ2-1; weak D call: TRBD2 (5 bases). This CDR3 contains 17 residues. From germline, CDR1 is SGHRS and CDR2 YFSETQ. V lost 7 bases and J lost 0, with 20 bases in between. The CDR3 DNA reads TGCGCCAGCCGACGACTTGTGGGCGGAGGCTCCTACAATGAGCAGTTCTTC. Translated: CASRRLVGGGSYNEQFF.

V gene TRBV7-9 combines with J gene TRBJ2-2; no clear D. The CDR3 totals 16 residues. Germline-derived CDR1 and CDR2 are SEHNR and FQNEAQ (reference sequence). Trimming took 3 bases from V and 1 from J, leaving 12 bases between them. This CDR3 reads CASSLRSLQNTGELFF. The CDR3 DNA follows: TGTGCCAGCAGCTTGCGCTCACTACAGAACACCGGGGAGCTGTTTTTT.

V gene TRBV9 combines with J gene TRBJ1-2, with D tentatively TRBD1 (5 bases). This CDR3 has 14 amino acids. Trimming removed 0 bases at V and 6 bases at J, with 12 bases between. Looked up from germline, CDR1 is SGDLS and CDR2 is YYNGEE. CDR3 bases: TGTGCCAGCAGCGTAGGCCCGGGGGGTGATGGCTACACCTTC. Translation gives CASSVGPGGDGYTF.

This clone showed up just a few times. The genes are TRBV15 and TRBJ1-5; weak D call: TRBD1 (6 bases). CDR1 is LNHNV, CDR2 YYDKDF, per germline (reference sequence). V was clipped by 5 bases and J by 6 bases, with 14 bases between them. The CDR3 consists of 14 residues. The CDR3 coding sequence is TGTGCCACCAGCTTAGGGGGAGCTACTCAGCCCCAGCATTTT. This gives the protein CATSLGGATQPQHF.

The J gene is TRBJ2-3, the V gene TRBV27; 9 bases line up with TRBD2. This CDR3 is 16 amino acids long. Unmatched junction bases numbered 15, after V lost 8 bases and J lost 6 bases. The germline gives CDR1 MNHEY, CDR2 SMNVEV (reference sequence). DNA for the CDR3: TGTGCCAGCGGCTTCGGCGGGAGGGTCAGGATGGATACGCAGTATTTT. This sequence encodes CASGFGGRVRMDTQYF.

V usage is TRBV6-5 and J usage is TRBJ1-2; a weak D match, TRBD1 (5 bases). With 8 bases removed from V and 7 bases from J, the gap between germline ends came to 14 bases. The CDR3 sequence is 12 residues long. The germline V gene encodes CDR1 MNHEY and CDR2 SVGAGI. The CDR3 coding sequence is TGTGCCAGCTACAAGAACGGGGGTGGCTACACCTTC. Translation gives CASYKNGGGYTF.

V is TRBV19 and J is TRBJ2-3; possibly TRBD2 for D (6 bases). Looked up from germline, CDR1 is LNHDA and CDR2 is SQIVND (reference sequence). This CDR3 spans 14 amino acids. V was pared by 3 bases and J by 4 bases, with 11 bases between. In nucleotides, the CDR3 is TGTGCCAGTAGTATCGGGACTCCTGCAGATACGCAGTATTTT. It codes for CASSIGTPADTQYF.

With respect to this clone: At one end, the junction sequence differs from germline, possibly due to a read error. V is TRBV5-1 and J is TRBJ2-1, with D uncertain. CDR3 length: 12 amino acids. Germline V gene data show CDR1 as SGHRS and CDR2 as YFSETQ. CDR3 coding DNA: TGCGCCAGCAGATTTTTGGTCGATGAGCGGTTCTTC. This gives the protein CASRFLVDERFF.

This clone appeared once. The gene calls are TRBV5-5 and TRBJ2-5; 7 nucleotides align to TRBD1. Per germline, CDR1 SGHKS and CDR2 YYEKEE (reference sequence). The CDR3 is 13 residues long. Trimming cost V 5 bases and J 4 bases; bases outside gene matches: 5. CDR3 region: CASSLTGLETQYF. CDR3 DNA: TGTGCCAGCAGTCTGACAGGGCTAGAGACCCAGTACTTC.

The V and J genes are TRBV5-8 and TRBJ1-1; 7 bases match TRBD1. The CDR3 runs 16 residues. In germline, CDR1 is SGHTS, CDR2 YDEGEE. V gave up 3 bases and J gave up 1 base; unmatched junction bases: 9. CDR3 DNA sequence: TGTGCCAGCAGCTCTAAACTCCAGGGGGGGAACACTGAAGCTTTCTTT. Its protein is CASSSKLQGGNTEAFF.

The rearrangement joins TRBV11-2 to TRBJ2-7, with a tentative D call TRBD1 (6 bases). This CDR3 is built from 17 residues. V gave up 5 bases and J gave up 2 bases, with 22 bases separating them. The germline V gene has CDR1 SGHAT and CDR2 FQNNGV. The CDR3 DNA sequence: TGTGCCAGCAGCATTCCCGTAAATCCCAGGGGCGCCTACGAGCAGTACTTC. This codes for CASSIPVNPRGAYEQYF.

The chain has TRBV11-2 and TRBJ2-1; TRBD2 matches at 13 bases. CDR1 and CDR2 (germline): SGHAT, FQNNGV. The V gene end was trimmed by 4 bases and the J gene end by 7 bases; junction bases not matched to a gene: 7. The CDR3 extends over 16 amino acids. The CDR3 region is CASSSGLAGRSNEQFF. The CDR3 nucleotides are TGTGCCAGCAGCTCGGGACTAGCGGGGCGGTCGAATGAGCAGTTCTTC.